Below, 15 T cell receptor beta chains from the same sample are listed, as sequenced in a study of cytomegalovirus exposure and HLA in healthy donors. Vbeta (60) and Jbeta (13) primers were used in the PCR. The assay was immunoSEQ multiplex PCR, and TCRdb's table has in-frame clones only and misses some. The data hold approximately 210,000 clones, with about four fifths observed a single time. Sequencing was done on a sample of PBMCs. The receptors stem from a woman in her thirties or forties in good health and CMV-seronegative.

This clone was counted between two and nine times. The chain joins TRBV6-6 to TRBJ1-1; D gene ambiguous. The length of the CDR3 is 14 residues. CDR1 is MNHNY and CDR2 is SVGAGI in the germline V gene (reference sequence). The V end was cut by 0 bases, the J end by 5 bases, with 10 bases between. The CDR3 is CASSYSTLATEAFF. CDR3 coding DNA: TGTGCCAGCAGTTACTCGACTCTGGCAACTGAAGCTTTCTTT.

The J gene is TRBJ2-7, the V gene TRBV7-2; D unresolved. Germline V gene data show CDR1 as SGHTA and CDR2 as FQGNSA. Trimming shortened V by 5 bases and J by 3 bases, and 11 bases separated the two germline ends. The CDR3 sequence is 13 residues long. CDR3 sequence (DNA): TGTGCCAGCAGCCTCCCAGCAGGCTACGAGCAGTACTTC. It is translated as CASSLPAGYEQYF.

In DNA, the CDR3 is TGTGCCAGCAGCTTCTCCCAGGGGGCGGGGGGCTACACCTTC. Translating gives CASSFSQGAGGYTF. The chain joins TRBV7-2 to TRBJ1-2, with 8 bases that match TRBD1. The CDR3 runs to 14 residues. Trimming at V came to 3 bases and at J to 8 bases, leaving 8 bases not matched to a gene. The germline CDR1 and CDR2 sequences are SGHTA and FQGNSA.

The table lists this clone with a count of one. This chain links TRBV7-2 with TRBJ2-3; 8 nucleotides align to TRBD2. CDR3 size: 17 residues. Germline V gene sequence: CDR1 SGHTA, CDR2 FQGNSA. Trimming removed 6 bases from V and 0 bases from J; junction bases left unmatched: 11. The CDR3 reads CASRRTSGYSSTDTQYF. In DNA form, the CDR3 reads TGTGCCAGCAGACGCACTAGCGGTTACTCTAGCACAGATACGCAGTATTTT.

The genes are TRBV5-6 and TRBJ2-1; TRBD1 agrees at 8 bases. The V gene end was trimmed by 3 bases and the J gene end by 4 bases; junction bases not matched to a gene: 6. In germline, CDR1 is SGHDT, CDR2 YYEEEE. This CDR3 spans 15 amino acids. Here the CDR3 DNA reads TGTGCCAGCAGCTCCCGACAGGGGACTTACAATGAGCAGTTCTTC. Amino acids: CASSSRQGTYNEQFF.

The V and J genes are TRBV6-1 and TRBJ2-2, with D unresolved. With 2 bases removed from V and 6 bases from J, the gap between germline ends came to 7 bases. This CDR3 has 13 amino acids. CDR1 is MNHNS, CDR2 SASEGT, per germline. CDR3 in DNA: TGTGCCAGCAGTGAAAGCTTCTCCGGGGAGCTGTTTTTT. It specifies CASSESFSGELFF.

This chain joins TRBV27 and TRBJ2-7, with 11 bases matching TRBD2. The CDR3 contains 15 residues. With V trimmed by 5 bases and J by 4 bases, 7 bases remained unmatched. Germline CDR1 and CDR2: MNHEY and SMNVEV (reference sequence). This CDR3 reads CASSLTGTSGYEQYV. The CDR3 DNA reads TGTGCCAGCAGTCTCACCGGGACTAGCGGTTACGAGCAGTACGTC.

V usage is TRBV11-2 and J usage is TRBJ2-1, with D tentatively TRBD2 (6 bases). V was trimmed by 2 bases and J by 6 bases, leaving 17 bases between them. The CDR3 length is 16 residues. CDR1 and CDR2 from the germline V gene are SGHAT and FQNNGV. The CDR3 nucleotides are TGTGCCAGCAGCTTAACGCTAGCGCCGCGGGGCAATGAGCAGTTCTTC. Translating it yields CASSLTLAPRGNEQFF.

The chain is built from TRBV11-2 and TRBJ2-1, with 9 bases fitting TRBD2. With V trimmed by 4 bases and J by 8 bases, 9 bases remained unmatched. The germline V gene encodes CDR1 SGHAT and CDR2 FQNNGV. The CDR3 spans 15 residues. This CDR3 is CASSSSGRRVDEQFF. The CDR3 bases are TGTGCCAGCAGCTCAAGCGGGAGGAGGGTGGATGAGCAGTTCTTC.

This clone has a single count. The genes are TRBV30 and TRBJ1-2; TRBD1 might be the D (5 bases). Per germline, CDR1 GTSNPN and CDR2 SVGIG (reference sequence). This CDR3 spans 13 amino acids. The ends were cut back, 4 bases at V and 4 bases at J, with 13 bases in the middle. DNA of the CDR3: TGTGCCTGGATCGAGACAGCTTCCTATGGCTACACCTTC. It specifies CAWIETASYGYTF.

With regard to this clone: In the same sample, other DNA sequences code for this CDR3. The DNA of the CDR3 is TGTGCCAGCAGCCGGACTAGCGGCACAGATACGCAGTATTTT. As protein: CASSRTSGTDTQYF. J is TRBJ2-3 and V is TRBV7-3, with 9 bases lining up with TRBD2. The CDR3 is 14 amino acids. Trimming cost V 5 bases and J 1 base; bases outside gene matches: 1. CDR1 and CDR2 from the germline V gene are SGHTA and FQGTGA.

This clone was observed once. The rearrangement links TRBV5-1 to TRBJ1-1, with D possibly matching TRBD1 (6 bases). This CDR3 is 14 amino acids long. Germline loops: CDR1 SGHRS, CDR2 YFSETQ. V was trimmed by 4 bases and J by 1 base, leaving 11 bases between them. CDR3 nucleotides: TGCGCCAGCAGCGACAGGCGAAAGAACACTGAAGCTTTCTTT. Protein sequence: CASSDRRKNTEAFF. The complete variable domain, with remaining parts taken from reference TRBV5-1 and TRBJ1-1, reads KAGVTQTPRYLIKTRGQQVTLSCSPISGHRSVSWYQQTPGQGLQFLFEYFSETQRNKGNFPGRFSGRQFSNSRSEMNVSTLELGDSALYLCASSDRRKNTEAFFGQGTRLTVV.

The V and J genes are TRBV6-5 and TRBJ2-6; 7 bases match TRBD2. This CDR3 is built from 15 residues. Germline assignment: CDR1 MNHEY and CDR2 SVGAGI. Trimming cost V 5 bases and J 0 bases; bases outside gene matches: 1. The CDR3 bases are TGTGCCAGCAGTGGGGGGGGCTCTGGGGCCAACGTCCTGACTTTC. This sequence encodes CASSGGGSGANVLTF.

J is TRBJ2-3 and V is TRBV6-1; TRBD2 is a possible D gene (6 bases). The CDR3 contains 13 residues. V was cut by 2 bases and J by 14 bases, with 17 bases left in between. Germline CDR1 and CDR2: MNHNS and SASEGT. Written as DNA, the CDR3 is TGTGCCAGCAGTGAAATGGGCAAGGAGGGGAGGTATTTT. It translates to CASSEMGKEGRYF.

The DNA of the CDR3 is TGTGCCAGCAGTTCTAGCGTTAACTCCTACGAGCAGTACGTC. Its protein product is CASSSSVNSYEQYV. V gene TRBV6-5 combines with J gene TRBJ2-7, with D perhaps matching TRBD2 (6 bases). Trimming pared 4 bases from V and 0 bases from J, leaving 10 bases between. This CDR3 has 14 amino acids. In germline, CDR1 is MNHEY, CDR2 SVGAGI.